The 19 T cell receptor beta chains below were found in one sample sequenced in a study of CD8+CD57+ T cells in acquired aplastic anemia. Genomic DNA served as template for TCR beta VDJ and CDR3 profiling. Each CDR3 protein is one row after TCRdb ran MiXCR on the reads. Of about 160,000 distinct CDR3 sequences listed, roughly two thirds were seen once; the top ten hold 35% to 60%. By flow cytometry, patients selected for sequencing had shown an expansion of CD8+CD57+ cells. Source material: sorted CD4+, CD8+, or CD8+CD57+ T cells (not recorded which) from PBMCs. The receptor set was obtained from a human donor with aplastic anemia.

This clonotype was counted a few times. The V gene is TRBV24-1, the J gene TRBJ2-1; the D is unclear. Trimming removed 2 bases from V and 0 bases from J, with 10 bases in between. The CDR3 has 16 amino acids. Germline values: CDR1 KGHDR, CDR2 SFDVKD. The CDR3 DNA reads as TGTGCCACCAGTGATTCGCTCCGCCTCTCCTACAATGAGCAGTTCTTC. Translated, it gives CATSDSLRLSYNEQFF.

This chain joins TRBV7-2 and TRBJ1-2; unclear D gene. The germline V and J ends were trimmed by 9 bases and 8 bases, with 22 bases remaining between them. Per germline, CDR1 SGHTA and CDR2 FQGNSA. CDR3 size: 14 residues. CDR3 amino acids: CASRRRSVVKGYTF. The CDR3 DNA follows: TGTGCCAGTCGACGACGGTCGGTAGTGAAGGGCTACACCTTC.

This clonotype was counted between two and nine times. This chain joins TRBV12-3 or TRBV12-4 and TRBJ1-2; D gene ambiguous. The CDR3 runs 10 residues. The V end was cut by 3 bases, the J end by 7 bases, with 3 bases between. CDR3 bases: TGTGCCAGCAGTTTGTGTGGCTACACCTTC. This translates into CASSLCGYTF.

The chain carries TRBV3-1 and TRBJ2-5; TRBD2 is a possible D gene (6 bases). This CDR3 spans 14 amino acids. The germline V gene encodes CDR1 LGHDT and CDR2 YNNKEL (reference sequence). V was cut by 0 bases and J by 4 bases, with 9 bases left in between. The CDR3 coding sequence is TGTGCCAGCAGCCAAGAGGGGGGAAGAGAGACCCAGTACTTC. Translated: CASSQEGGRETQYF.

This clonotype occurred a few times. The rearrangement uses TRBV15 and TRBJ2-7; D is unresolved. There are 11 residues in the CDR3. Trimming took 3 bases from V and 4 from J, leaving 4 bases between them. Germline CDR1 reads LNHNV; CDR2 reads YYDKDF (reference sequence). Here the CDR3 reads CATSRGYEQYF. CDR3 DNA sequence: TGTGCCACCAGCAGGGGGTACGAGCAGTACTTC.

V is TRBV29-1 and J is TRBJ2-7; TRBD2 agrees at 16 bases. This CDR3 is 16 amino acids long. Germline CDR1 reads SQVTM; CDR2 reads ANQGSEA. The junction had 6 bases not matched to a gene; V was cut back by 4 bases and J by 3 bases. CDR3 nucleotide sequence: TGCAGCGTTGCCGGGGGACTAGCGGGGGGGATCTACGAGCAGTACTTC. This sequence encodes CSVAGGLAGGIYEQYF.

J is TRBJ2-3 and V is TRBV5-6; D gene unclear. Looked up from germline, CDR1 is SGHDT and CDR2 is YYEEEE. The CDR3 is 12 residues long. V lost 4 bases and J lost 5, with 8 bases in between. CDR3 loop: CASSPGRDTQYF. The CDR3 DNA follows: TGTGCCAGCAGCCCCGGTCGAGATACGCAGTATTTT.

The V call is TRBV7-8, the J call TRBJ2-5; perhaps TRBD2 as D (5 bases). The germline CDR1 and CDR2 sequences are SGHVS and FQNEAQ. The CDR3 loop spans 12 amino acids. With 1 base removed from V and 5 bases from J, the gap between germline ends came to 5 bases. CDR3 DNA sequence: TGTGCCAGCAGCTTAGGGAGGGAGACCCAGTACTTC. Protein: CASSLGRETQYF.

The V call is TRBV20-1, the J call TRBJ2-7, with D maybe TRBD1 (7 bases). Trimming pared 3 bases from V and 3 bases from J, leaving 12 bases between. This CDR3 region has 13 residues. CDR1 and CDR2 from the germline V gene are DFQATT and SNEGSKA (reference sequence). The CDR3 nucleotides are TGCAGTGCTAGGCAGGGGGGTGACTACGAGCAGTACTTC. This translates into CSARQGGDYEQYF.

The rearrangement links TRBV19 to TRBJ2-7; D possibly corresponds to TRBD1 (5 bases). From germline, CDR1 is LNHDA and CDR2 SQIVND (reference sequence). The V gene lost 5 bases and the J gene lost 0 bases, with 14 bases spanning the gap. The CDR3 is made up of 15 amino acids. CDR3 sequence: CASSASDGHSYEQYF. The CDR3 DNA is TGTGCCAGTAGTGCTTCGGACGGACACTCCTACGAGCAGTACTTC.

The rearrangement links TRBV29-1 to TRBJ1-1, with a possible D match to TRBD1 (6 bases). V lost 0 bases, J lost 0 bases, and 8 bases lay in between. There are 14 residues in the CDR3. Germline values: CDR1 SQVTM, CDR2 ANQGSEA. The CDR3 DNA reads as TGCAGCGTTGAAGAAGGACAGATGAACACTGAAGCTTTCTTT. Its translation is CSVEEGQMNTEAFF.

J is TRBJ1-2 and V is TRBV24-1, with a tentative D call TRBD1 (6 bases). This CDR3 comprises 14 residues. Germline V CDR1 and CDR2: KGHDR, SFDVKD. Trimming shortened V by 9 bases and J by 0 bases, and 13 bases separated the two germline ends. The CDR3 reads CATGGTQTNYGYTF. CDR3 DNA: TGTGCCACCGGGGGGACACAGACTAACTATGGCTACACCTTC.

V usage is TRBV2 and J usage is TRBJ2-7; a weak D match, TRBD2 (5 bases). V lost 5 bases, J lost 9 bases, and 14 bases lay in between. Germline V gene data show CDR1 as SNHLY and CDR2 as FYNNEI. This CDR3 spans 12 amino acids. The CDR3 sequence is CASSWPGGGQYF. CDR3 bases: TGTGCCAGCAGTTGGCCCGGAGGAGGGCAGTACTTC.

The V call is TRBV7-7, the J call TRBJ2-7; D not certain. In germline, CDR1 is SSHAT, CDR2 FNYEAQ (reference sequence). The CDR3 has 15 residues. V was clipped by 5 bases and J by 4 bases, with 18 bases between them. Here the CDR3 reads CASSPSFPFGYEQYF. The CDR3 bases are TGTGCCAGCAGCCCATCCTTCCCATTTGGATACGAGCAGTACTTC.

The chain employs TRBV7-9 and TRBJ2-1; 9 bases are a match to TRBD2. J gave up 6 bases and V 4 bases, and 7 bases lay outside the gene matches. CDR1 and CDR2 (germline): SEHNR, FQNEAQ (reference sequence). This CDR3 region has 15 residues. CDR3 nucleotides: TGTGCCAGCAGCTCACCGGGACTAGCCCCCAATGAGCAGTTCTTC. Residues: CASSSPGLAPNEQFF.

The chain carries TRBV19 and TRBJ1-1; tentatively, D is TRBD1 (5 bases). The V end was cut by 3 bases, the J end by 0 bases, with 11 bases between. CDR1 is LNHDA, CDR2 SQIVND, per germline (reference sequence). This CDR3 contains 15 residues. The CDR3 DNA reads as TGTGCCAGTAGTATCCAGGGTGACTTGAACACTGAAGCTTTCTTT. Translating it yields CASSIQGDLNTEAFF.

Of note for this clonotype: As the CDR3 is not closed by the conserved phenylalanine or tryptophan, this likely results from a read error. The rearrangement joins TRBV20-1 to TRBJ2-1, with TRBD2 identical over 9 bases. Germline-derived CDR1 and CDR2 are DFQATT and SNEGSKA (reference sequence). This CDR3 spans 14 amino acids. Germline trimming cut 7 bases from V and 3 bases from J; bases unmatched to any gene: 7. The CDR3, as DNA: TGCAGTGTCCGAAGTAGCGGGAGCTACAATGAGCAGTTCCTC. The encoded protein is CSVRSSGSYNEQFL.

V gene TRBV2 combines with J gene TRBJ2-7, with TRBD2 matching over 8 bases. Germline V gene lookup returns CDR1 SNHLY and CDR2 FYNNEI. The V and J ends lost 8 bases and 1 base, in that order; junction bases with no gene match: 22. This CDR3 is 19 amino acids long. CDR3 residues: CASPRGGTWLSGESYEQYF. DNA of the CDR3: TGTGCCAGCCCCCGGGGGGGTACGTGGCTATCCGGAGAATCCTACGAGCAGTACTTC.

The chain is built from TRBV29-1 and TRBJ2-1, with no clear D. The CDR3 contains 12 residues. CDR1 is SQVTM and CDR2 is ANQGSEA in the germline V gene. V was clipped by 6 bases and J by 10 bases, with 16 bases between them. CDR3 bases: TGCAGCGTCTTCACAGCCCTAGGGGAGCAGTTCTTC. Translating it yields CSVFTALGEQFF.